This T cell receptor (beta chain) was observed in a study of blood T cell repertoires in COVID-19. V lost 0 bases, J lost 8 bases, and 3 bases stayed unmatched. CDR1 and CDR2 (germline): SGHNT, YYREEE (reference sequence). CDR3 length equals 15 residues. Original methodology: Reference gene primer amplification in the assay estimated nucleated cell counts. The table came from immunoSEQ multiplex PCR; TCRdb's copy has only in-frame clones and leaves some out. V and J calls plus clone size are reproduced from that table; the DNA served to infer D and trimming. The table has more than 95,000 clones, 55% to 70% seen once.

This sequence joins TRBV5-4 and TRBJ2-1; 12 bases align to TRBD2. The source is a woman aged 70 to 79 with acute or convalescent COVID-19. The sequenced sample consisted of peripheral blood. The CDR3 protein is CASSLVLAGGYEQFF. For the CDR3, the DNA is TGTGCCAGCAGCTTGGTTCTAGCGGGAGGGTATGAGCAGTTCTTC.